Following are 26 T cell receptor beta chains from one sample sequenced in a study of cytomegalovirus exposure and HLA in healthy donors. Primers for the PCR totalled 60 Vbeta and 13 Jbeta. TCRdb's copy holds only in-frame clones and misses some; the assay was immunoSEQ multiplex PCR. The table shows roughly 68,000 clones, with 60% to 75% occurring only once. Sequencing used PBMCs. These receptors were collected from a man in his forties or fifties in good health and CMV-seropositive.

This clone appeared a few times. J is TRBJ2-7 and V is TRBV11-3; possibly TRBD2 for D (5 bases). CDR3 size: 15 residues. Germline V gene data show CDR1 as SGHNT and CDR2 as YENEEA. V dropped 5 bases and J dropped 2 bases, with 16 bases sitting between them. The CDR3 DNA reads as TGTGCCAGCAGCCAGAGGCGGAGGACGGCCTACGAGCAGTACTTC. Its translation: CASSQRRRTAYEQYF.

In DNA form, the CDR3 reads TGTGCCAGCAGCCCGCCGACAATCAACTATGGCTACACCTTC. Its translation is CASSPPTINYGYTF. This sequence joins TRBV7-9 and TRBJ1-2, with unresolved D. The CDR3 consists of 14 residues. Trimming removed 5 bases from V and 2 bases from J, with 12 bases in between. Germline assignment: CDR1 SEHNR and CDR2 FQNEAQ (reference sequence).

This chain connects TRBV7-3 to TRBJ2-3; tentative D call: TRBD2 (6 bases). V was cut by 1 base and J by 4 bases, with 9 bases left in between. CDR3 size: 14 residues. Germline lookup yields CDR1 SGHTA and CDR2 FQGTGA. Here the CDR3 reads CASSLMAGSDTQYF. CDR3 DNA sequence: TGTGCCAGCAGCTTAATGGCGGGGTCAGATACGCAGTATTTT.

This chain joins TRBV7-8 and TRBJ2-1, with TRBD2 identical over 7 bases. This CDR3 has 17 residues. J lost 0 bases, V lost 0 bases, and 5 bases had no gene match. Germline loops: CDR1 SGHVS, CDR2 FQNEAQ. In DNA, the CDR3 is TGTGCCAGCAGCTTAGCGCCGACTAGCCGCTCCTACAATGAGCAGTTCTTC. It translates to CASSLAPTSRSYNEQFF.

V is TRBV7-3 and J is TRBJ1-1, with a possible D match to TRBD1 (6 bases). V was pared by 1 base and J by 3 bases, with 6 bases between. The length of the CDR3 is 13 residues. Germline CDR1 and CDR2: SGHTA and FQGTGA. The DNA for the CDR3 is TGTGCCAGCAGCTTAAACAGGGACACTGAAGCTTTCTTT. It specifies CASSLNRDTEAFF.

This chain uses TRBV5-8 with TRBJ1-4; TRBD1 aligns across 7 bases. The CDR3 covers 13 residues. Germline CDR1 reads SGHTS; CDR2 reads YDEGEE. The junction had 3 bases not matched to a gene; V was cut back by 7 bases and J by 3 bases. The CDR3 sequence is CASHDRANEKLFF. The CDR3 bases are TGTGCCAGCCATGACAGGGCTAATGAAAAACTGTTTTTT. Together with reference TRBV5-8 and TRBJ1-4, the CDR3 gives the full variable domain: EAGVTQSPTHLIKTRGQQATLRCSPISGHTSVYWYQQALGLGLQFLLWYDEGEERNRGNFPPRFSGRQFPNYSSELNVNALELEDSALYLCASHDRANEKLFFGSGTQLSVL.

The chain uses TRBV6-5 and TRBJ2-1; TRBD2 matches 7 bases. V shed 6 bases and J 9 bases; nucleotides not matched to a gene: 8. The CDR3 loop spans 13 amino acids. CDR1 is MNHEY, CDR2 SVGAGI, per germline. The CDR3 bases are TGTGCCAGCAGAGAGGCGGGGGACTCTGAGCAGTTCTTC. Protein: CASREAGDSEQFF.

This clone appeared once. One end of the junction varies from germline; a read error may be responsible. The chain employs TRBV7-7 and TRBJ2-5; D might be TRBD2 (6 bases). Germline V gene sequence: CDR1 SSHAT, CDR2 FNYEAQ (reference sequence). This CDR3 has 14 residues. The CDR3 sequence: CASSLGPLEGTQYF. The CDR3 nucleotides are TGTGCTAGCAGCTTAGGTCCATTGGAGGGGACCCAGTACTTC. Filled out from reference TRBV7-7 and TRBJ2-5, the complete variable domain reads GAGVSQSPRYKVTKRGQDVTLRCDPISSHATLYWYQQALGQGPEFLTYFNYEAQPDKSGLPSDRFSAERPEGSISTLTIQRTEQRDSAMYRCASSLGPLEGTQYFGPGTRLLVL.

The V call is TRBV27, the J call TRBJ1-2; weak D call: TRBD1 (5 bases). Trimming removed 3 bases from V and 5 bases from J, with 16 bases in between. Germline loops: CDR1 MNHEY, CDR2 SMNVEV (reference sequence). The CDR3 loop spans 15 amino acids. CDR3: CASSFGQGAPYGYTF. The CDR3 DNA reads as TGTGCCAGCAGTTTCGGACAAGGGGCACCATATGGCTACACCTTC.

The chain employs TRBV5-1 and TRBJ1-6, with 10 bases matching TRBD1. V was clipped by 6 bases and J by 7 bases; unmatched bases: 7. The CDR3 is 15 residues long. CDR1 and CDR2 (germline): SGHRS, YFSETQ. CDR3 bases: TGCGCCAGCAAACCCGGGACAGGGGTCAATTCACCCCTCCACTTT. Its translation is CASKPGTGVNSPLHF. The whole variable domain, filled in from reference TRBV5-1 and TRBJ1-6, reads KAGVTQTPRYLIKTRGQQVTLSCSPISGHRSVSWYQQTPGQGLQFLFEYFSETQRNKGNFPGRFSGRQFSNSRSEMNVSTLELGDSALYLCASKPGTGVNSPLHFGNGTRLTVT.

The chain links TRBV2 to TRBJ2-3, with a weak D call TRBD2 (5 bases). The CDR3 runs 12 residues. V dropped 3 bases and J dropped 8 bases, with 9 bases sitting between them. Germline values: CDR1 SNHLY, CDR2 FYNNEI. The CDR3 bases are TGTGCCAGCAGTGAGTCAGAGGGTACGCAGTATTTT. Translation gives CASSESEGTQYF.

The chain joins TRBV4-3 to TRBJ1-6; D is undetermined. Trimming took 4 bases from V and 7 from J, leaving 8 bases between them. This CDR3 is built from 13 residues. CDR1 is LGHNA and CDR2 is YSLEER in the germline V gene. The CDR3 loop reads CASSLEENSPLHF. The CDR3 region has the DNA TGCGCCAGCAGCCTCGAGGAAAATTCACCCCTCCACTTT.

CDR3 loop: CASSLTGATSNYGYTF. The CDR3 nucleotides are TGTGCCAGCAGCCTGACAGGAGCGACCTCTAACTATGGCTACACCTTC. The chain has TRBV7-9 and TRBJ1-2; D may be TRBD1 (6 bases). With 5 bases removed from V and 0 bases from J, the gap between germline ends came to 16 bases. Germline CDR1 is SEHNR and CDR2 is FQNEAQ (reference sequence). This CDR3 region has 16 residues.

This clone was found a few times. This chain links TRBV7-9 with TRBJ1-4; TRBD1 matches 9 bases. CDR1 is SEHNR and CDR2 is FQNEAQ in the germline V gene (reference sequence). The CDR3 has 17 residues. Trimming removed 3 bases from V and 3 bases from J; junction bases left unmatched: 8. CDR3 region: CASSFFGQGQSNEKLFF. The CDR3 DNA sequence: TGTGCCAGCAGCTTCTTCGGACAGGGGCAATCTAATGAAAAACTGTTTTTT.

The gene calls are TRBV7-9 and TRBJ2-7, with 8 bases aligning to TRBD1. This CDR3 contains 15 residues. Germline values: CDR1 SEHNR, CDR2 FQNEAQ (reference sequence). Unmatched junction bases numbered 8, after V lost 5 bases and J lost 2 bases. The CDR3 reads CASSHPGQATYEQYF. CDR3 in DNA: TGTGCCAGCAGCCACCCGGGACAGGCCACCTACGAGCAGTACTTC.

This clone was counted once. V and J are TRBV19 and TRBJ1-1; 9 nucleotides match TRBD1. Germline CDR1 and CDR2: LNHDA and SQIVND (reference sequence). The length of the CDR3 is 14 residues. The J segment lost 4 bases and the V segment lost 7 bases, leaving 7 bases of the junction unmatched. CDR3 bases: TGTGCCAGTAACCCCGGACAGGGGAGCACTGAAGCTTTCTTT. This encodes CASNPGQGSTEAFF.

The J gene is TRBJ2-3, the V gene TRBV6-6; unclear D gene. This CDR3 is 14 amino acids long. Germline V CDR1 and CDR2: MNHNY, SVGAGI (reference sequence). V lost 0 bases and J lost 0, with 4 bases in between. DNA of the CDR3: TGTGCCAGCAGTTACTCGGGCAGCACAGATACGCAGTATTTT. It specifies CASSYSGSTDTQYF.

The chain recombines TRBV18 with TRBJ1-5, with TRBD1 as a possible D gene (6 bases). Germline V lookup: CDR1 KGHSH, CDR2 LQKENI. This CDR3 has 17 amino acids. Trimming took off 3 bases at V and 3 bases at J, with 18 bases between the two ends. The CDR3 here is CASSPRIQGYDNQPQHF. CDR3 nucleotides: TGTGCCAGCTCACCTAGAATACAGGGCTACGACAATCAGCCCCAGCATTTT.

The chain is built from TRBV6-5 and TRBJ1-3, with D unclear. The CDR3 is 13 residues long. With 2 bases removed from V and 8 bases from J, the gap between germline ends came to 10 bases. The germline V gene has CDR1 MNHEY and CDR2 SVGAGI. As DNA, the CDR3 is TGTGCCAGCAGTTACACCCCGGAGCACACCATATATTTT. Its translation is CASSYTPEHTIYF.

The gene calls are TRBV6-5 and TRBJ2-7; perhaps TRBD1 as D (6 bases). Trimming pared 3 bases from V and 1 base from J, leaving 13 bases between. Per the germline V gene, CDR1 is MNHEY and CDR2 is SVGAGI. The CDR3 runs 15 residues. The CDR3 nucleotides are TGTGCCAGCAGTTATGACCCAGGGGTATCCTACGAGCAGTACTTC. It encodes CASSYDPGVSYEQYF.

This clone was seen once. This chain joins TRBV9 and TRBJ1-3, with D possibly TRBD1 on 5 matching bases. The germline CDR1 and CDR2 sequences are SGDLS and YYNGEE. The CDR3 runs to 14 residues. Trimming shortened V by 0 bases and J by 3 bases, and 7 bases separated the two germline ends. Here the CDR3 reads CASSVVGDGNTIYF. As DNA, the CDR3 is TGTGCCAGCAGCGTAGTAGGGGATGGAAACACCATATATTTT.

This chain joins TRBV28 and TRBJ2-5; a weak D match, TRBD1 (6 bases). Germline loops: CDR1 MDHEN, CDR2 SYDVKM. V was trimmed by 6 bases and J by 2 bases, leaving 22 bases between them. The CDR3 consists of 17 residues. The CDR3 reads CASRKGTPGRLQETQYF. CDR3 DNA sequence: TGTGCCAGCAGGAAAGGGACACCCGGACGCCTTCAAGAGACCCAGTACTTC. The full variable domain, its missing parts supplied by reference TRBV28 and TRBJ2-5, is DVKVTQSSRYLVKRTGEKVFLECVQDMDHENMFWYRQDPGLGLRLIYFSYDVKMKEKGDIPEGYSVSREKKERFSLILESASTNQTSMYLCASRKGTPGRLQETQYFGPGTRLLVL.

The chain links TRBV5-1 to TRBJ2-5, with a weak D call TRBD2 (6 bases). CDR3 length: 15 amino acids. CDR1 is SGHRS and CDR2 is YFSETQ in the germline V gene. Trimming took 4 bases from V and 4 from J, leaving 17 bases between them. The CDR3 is CASSPLRQGGETQYF. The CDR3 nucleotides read TGCGCCAGCAGCCCCCTCCGGCAGGGAGGAGAGACCCAGTACTTC.

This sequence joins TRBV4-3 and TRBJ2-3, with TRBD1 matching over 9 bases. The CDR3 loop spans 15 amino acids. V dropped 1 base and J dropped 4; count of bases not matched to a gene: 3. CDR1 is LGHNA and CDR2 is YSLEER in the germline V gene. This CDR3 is CASSQGTGVADTQYF. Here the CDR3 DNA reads TGCGCCAGCAGCCAAGGGACAGGGGTGGCAGATACGCAGTATTTT.

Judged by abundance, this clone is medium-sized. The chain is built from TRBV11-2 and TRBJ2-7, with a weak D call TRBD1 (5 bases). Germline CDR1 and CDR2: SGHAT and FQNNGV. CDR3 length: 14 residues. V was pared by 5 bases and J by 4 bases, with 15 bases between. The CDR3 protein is CASSVSGQGYEQYF. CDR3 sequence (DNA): TGTGCCAGCAGCGTGTCGGGTCAGGGTTACGAGCAGTACTTC. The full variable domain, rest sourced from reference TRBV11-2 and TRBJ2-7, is EAGVAQSPRYKIIEKRQSVAFWCNPISGHATLYWYQQILGQGPKLLIQFQNNGVVDDSQLPKDRFSAERLKGVDSTLKIQPAKLEDSAVYLCASSVSGQGYEQYFGPGTRLTVT.

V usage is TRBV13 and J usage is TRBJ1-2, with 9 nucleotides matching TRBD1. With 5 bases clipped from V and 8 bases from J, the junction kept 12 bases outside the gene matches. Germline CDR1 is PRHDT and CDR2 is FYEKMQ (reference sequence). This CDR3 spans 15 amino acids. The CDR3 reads CASSIRQGVNQGYTF. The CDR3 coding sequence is TGTGCCAGCAGCATAAGACAGGGGGTTAATCAAGGCTACACCTTC.